The rows below give T cell receptor beta chains drawn from one sample of a study of blood T cell repertoires in COVID-19. The assay was immunoSEQ multiplex PCR, and TCRdb's table has in-frame clones only and misses some. This sample carries about 180,000 clones, about 89% of them seen once, and the ten largest clones take roughly 2.6%. The sequenced sample was peripheral blood. The receptors stem from a man in his forties with active or convalescent COVID-19. Both conserved end residues are trimmed from each CDR3.

TRBV30	12	TRBJ1-1	AWSTGQGAGEAF
TRBV27	13	TRBJ1-1	ASSLGTGGGTEAF
TRBV28	13	TRBJ1-2	ASISGSNLFYGYT
TRBV7-2	14	TRBJ1-5	ASSLQQGGGNQPQH
TRBV6-6	12	TRBJ2-5	ASRVGQNQETQY
TRBV6-6	12	TRBJ1-1	ASSYPGKNTEAF
TRBV12-3/TRBV12-4	10	TRBJ1-6	ASSPGGSPLH
TRBV15	12	TRBJ2-3	ATSPRPGGDTQY
TRBV7-7	11	TRBJ2-7	ASSLSRGQEQY
TRBV11-3	13	TRBJ2-1	ASSPSGGASNEQF
TRBV6-5	11	TRBJ2-7	ASSYLGSYEQY
TRBV7-9	13	TRBJ1-1	ASSLGSTLNTEAF
TRBV3-1/TRBV3-2	14	TRBJ2-5	ASSRATSGRLETQY
TRBV28	13	TRBJ1-6	ASSSWTGEGSPLH
TRBV7-9	12	TRBJ2-7	ASSSTGGAYEQY
TRBV7-8	14	TRBJ2-7	ASSLVGGQVSYEQY
TRBV10-3	11	TRBJ2-7	AIRRQGAYEQY
TRBV6-2/TRBV6-3	12	TRBJ2-1	ASSYPSLRSAQF
TRBV3-1/TRBV3-2	15	TRBJ1-5	ASSQGAAGGYNQPQH
TRBV5-4	13	TRBJ1-2	ASSPEGSPLRGYT
TRBV30	9	TRBJ1-1	AWSKGEGAF
TRBV6-5	14	TRBJ1-5	ASSLGDRTFNQPQH
TRBV5-1	17	TRBJ2-4	ASSLGQTPRDQAKNIQY
TRBV13	14	TRBJ1-3	ASSLGGALSGNTIY
TRBV6-1	11	TRBJ2-7	ASSETVVYEQY
TRBV6-5	13	TRBJ1-5	ASKGQGGIYQPQH
TRBV13	11	TRBJ2-5	ASSLHRVETQY
TRBV6-5	13	TRBJ1-4	ASSLKGPQNEKLF
TRBV6-5	13	TRBJ1-2	ASSSSGQGWHGYT
TRBV10-3	12	TRBJ1-5	VISQGIRNQPQH
TRBV5-5	12	TRBJ1-4	ASSFRVSMEKLF
TRBV28	13	TRBJ2-3	ASFSPQGIADTQY
TRBV30	11	TRBJ1-3	AWSVNSGNTIY
TRBV6-6	12	TRBJ1-1	AVQRRGMNTEAF
TRBV6-2/TRBV6-3	11	TRBJ2-2	ASSYEQTGELF
TRBV7-3	12	TRBJ1-2	ASSLGAGYYGYT
TRBV20-1	13	TRBJ2-3	SASEGGGAGNTQY
TRBV6-5	12	TRBJ2-1	ASQGGGSYNEQF
TRBV19	12	TRBJ2-7	ASKGGGYATEQY
TRBV9	11	TRBJ1-1	ASSVTGSSEAF
TRBV30	11	TRBJ1-1	AGQPSPGTEAF
TRBV18	12	TRBJ1-1	ASSPPTVGTEAF
TRBV6-1	15	TRBJ1-5	ASSANQQGISNQPQH
TRBV6-4	10	TRBJ1-1	ASQSLDTEAF
TRBV4-3	13	TRBJ1-2	ASSQDRSSNYGYT
TRBV18	13	TRBJ2-7	ASSPLGQGLYEQY
TRBV5-1	12	TRBJ2-1	ASSLVRADNEQF
TRBV28	11	TRBJ1-5	ASFLRGNQPQH
TRBV12-3/TRBV12-4	11	TRBJ1-5	ASSLGQEGPQH
TRBV9	14	TRBJ2-1	ASSSTWGPFNNEQF
TRBV5-1	14	TRBJ2-5	ASSWGLAGGQETQY
TRBV28	15	TRBJ1-6	ASSFPQTGKVSSPLH
TRBV10-3	12	TRBJ1-1	AIERGVGDTEAF
TRBV6-5	13	TRBJ1-6	ASSYQGTERSPLH
TRBV9	12	TRBJ1-2	ASSGQGVGYGYT
TRBV7-9	17	TRBJ2-2	ASSSTLRLARSQAGELF